Listed here is a single T cell receptor beta chain. Its antigen is unknown. The sample is drawn from a study of T-cell memory formation after mild COVID-19. Study findings and constraints: The pre-infection memory compartment contained some responding clones, suggesting cross-reactive memory joined.

Deletions cut 2 bases from V and 5 bases from J, with 13 bases between. CDR1 and CDR2 (germline): SGHAT, FQDESV (reference sequence). CDR3 length equals 14 residues. MiXCR, run by TCRdb on the 5' RACE reads, gives a single entry per CDR3 protein. The sample yields 250,000 to 300,000 distinct CDR3 sequences, 15% to 20% seen once. The specimen was PBMCs or a T cell subset sorted from them (not recorded which). The chain uses TRBV11-1 and TRBJ2-7; D is perhaps TRBD1 or TRBD2 (5 bases each). This clonotype was sampled from a man aged 18 to 29 who had mild COVID-19 (a few samples of this study predate the infection). Cell type and time point are not known. The CDR3 here is CASSLYLGDHEQYF. CDR3 DNA: TGTGCCAGCAGCTTATATTTAGGGGACCACGAGCAGTACTTC.